A single sample is the source of the 13 T cell receptor beta chains below, sequenced in a study of Ad26.COV2.S vaccination and SARS-CoV-2 variants. The treatment: around 19 received Ad26.COV2.S at low or high dose, single or two shots; several received placebo; per-sample allocation not given. Sampling happened 63 days after the first vaccine or placebo injection. The repertoire was sequenced with immunoSEQ multiplex PCR; TCRdb's copy has only in-frame clones and lacks some. The sample yields 300,000 to 350,000 clones, 88% seen once. The input for sequencing was peripheral blood, taken in a trial of Ad26.COV2.S vaccine versus placebo. Receptors were obtained from a person aged 18-65 years who received the Ad26.COV2.S COVID-19 vaccine or a placebo.

The chain employs TRBV4-3 and TRBJ2-7; 8 positions agree with TRBD2. The V segment lost 3 bases and the J segment 6 bases; nucleotides outside the gene matches: 13. Per the germline V gene, CDR1 is LGHNA and CDR2 is YSLEER. The length of the CDR3 is 16 residues. The CDR3 here is CASSQGTRATSAEQYF. The CDR3 bases are TGCGCCAGCAGCCAGGGGACTAGGGCCACTTCCGCCGAGCAGTACTTC.

The rearrangement uses TRBV10-3 and TRBJ2-7, with D uncertain. The germline CDR1 and CDR2 sequences are ENHRY and SYGVKD. Trimming took 5 bases from V and 0 from J, leaving 11 bases between them. This CDR3 region has 14 residues. The CDR3 loop reads CAISRVPSSYEQYF. CDR3 bases: TGTGCCATCAGTCGGGTTCCGAGCTCCTACGAGCAGTACTTC.

CDR3 coding DNA: TGTGCCAGTAGTAAACGGCCACAGAATAGCAATCAGCCCCAGCATTTT. This codes for CASSKRPQNSNQPQHF. V usage is TRBV19 and J usage is TRBJ1-5; D gene ambiguous. V was clipped by 4 bases and J by 0 bases, with 13 bases between them. This CDR3 has 16 residues. CDR1 LNHDA and CDR2 SQIVND come from the germline V gene (reference sequence).

The chain carries TRBV7-9 and TRBJ2-2; TRBD1 might be the D (5 bases). Per the germline V gene, CDR1 is SEHNR and CDR2 is FQNEAQ (reference sequence). The CDR3 contains 14 residues. V shed 7 bases and J shed 3 bases, with 12 bases lying between them. The CDR3 sequence: CASTTGSDTGELFF. The DNA of the CDR3 is TGTGCCAGCACCACAGGCTCTGACACCGGGGAGCTGTTTTTT.

CDR3 sequence (DNA): TGTGCCAGCAACCCCGAGGGGGGCCGCACAGATACGCAGTATTTT. Its protein product is CASNPEGGRTDTQYF. The chain has TRBV9 and TRBJ2-3; either TRBD1 or TRBD2 may fit D (6 bases each). Trimming stripped 6 bases from V and 1 base from J, with 15 bases between. Germline V gene sequence: CDR1 SGDLS, CDR2 YYNGEE. The CDR3 contains 15 residues.

This chain's CDR3 is CASSLNKGSWETQYF. As DNA, the CDR3 is TGTGCCAGCAGCTTAAACAAGGGCTCGTGGGAGACCCAGTACTTC. The chain is built from TRBV7-2 and TRBJ2-5; no firm D call. This CDR3 region has 15 residues. Germline values: CDR1 SGHTA, CDR2 FQGNSA. Trimming took 2 bases from V and 5 from J, leaving 15 bases between them.

V and J are TRBV24-1 and TRBJ2-1; TRBD1 is a possible D gene (5 bases). The germline V and J ends were trimmed by 4 bases and 5 bases, with 17 bases remaining between them. The CDR3 is 16 residues long. The germline CDR1 and CDR2 sequences are KGHDR and SFDVKD. This CDR3 is CATSDPGPKGDNEQFF. The CDR3 region has the DNA TGTGCCACCAGTGACCCAGGACCTAAAGGGGACAATGAGCAGTTCTTC.

This clone was counted a single time. The V call is TRBV19, the J call TRBJ2-3, with 7 positions matching TRBD2. With V trimmed by 8 bases and J by 4 bases, 0 bases remained unmatched. Germline V lookup: CDR1 LNHDA, CDR2 SQIVND (reference sequence). CDR3 length: 11 amino acids. Written as DNA, the CDR3 is TGTGCCAGTGCGGGGGCAGATACGCAGTATTTT. Translating gives CASAGADTQYF.

The chain employs TRBV5-4 and TRBJ2-1, with 8 bases aligning to TRBD2. V lost 4 bases to trimming and J lost 3 bases; unmatched junction nucleotides: 9. This CDR3 spans 16 amino acids. Germline CDR1 reads SGHNT; CDR2 reads YYREEE (reference sequence). Here the CDR3 DNA reads TGTGCCAGCAGCAGACAAGCGGGAGTTGTCTACAATGAGCAGTTCTTC. As protein: CASSRQAGVVYNEQFF.

The chain couples TRBV7-9 to TRBJ1-4, with D possibly TRBD1 on 5 matching bases. Between the trimmed V and J ends, which lost 3 bases and 0 bases, there was a span of 14 bases. This CDR3 has 17 amino acids. From germline, CDR1 is SEHNR and CDR2 FQNEAQ (reference sequence). This CDR3 is CASSLWGTYATNEKLFF. In DNA form, the CDR3 reads TGTGCCAGCAGCTTGTGGGGCACCTACGCAACTAATGAAAAACTGTTTTTT.

The rearrangement joins TRBV7-3 to TRBJ2-1; D gene uncertain. V was pared by 5 bases and J by 5 bases, with 16 bases between. Germline loops: CDR1 SGHTA, CDR2 FQGTGA. CDR3 size: 15 residues. The CDR3 region has the DNA TGTGCCAGCAGCAAAAGTGTTGGCCCGCACAATGAGCAGTTCTTC. Encoded protein: CASSKSVGPHNEQFF.

The gene calls are TRBV28 and TRBJ2-7; 7 positions match TRBD1. The CDR3 length is 15 residues. V lost 5 bases and J lost 3; bases outside the gene matches: 10. The V gene's germline CDR1 is MDHEN and CDR2 SYDVKM. CDR3 bases: TGTGCCAGCAGTCAGGCTGGGGACAGATTCTACGAGCAGTACTTC. Its translation is CASSQAGDRFYEQYF.

The chain employs TRBV3-1 (or the pseudogene TRBV3-2) and TRBJ2-2; D possibly corresponds to TRBD2 (5 bases). The CDR3 consists of 14 residues. Germline assignment: CDR1 LGHDT and CDR2 YNNKEL (reference sequence). V was pared by 4 bases and J by 4 bases, with 10 bases between. The CDR3 is CASSRSGTTGELFF. The CDR3 nucleotides read TGTGCCAGCAGCCGCAGCGGAACCACCGGGGAGCTGTTTTTT.